This is a list of T cell receptor beta chains from one sample in a study of blood T cell repertoires in COVID-19. Profiled with immunoSEQ multiplex PCR; TCRdb holds only in-frame clones, not every one. The repertoire has nearly 55,000 clones, about 86% of them found once; the top ten carry 12%. The sample taken for sequencing was peripheral blood. The receptors stem from a man in his sixties or seventies with active COVID-19. Both conserved end residues are part of each CDR3. Fields, in order: V gene, D gene, clone size, J gene, CDR3 protein, CDR3 DNA. D genes are given only for firm matches. Expanded clones are given a class, and other clones once, few, many or no size at all.

>TRBV12-3/TRBV12-4|-|-|TRBJ2-5
CASSLVAGETQYF
TGTGCCAGCAGCCTCGTGGCGGGAGAGACCCAGTACTTC
>TRBV27|TRBD2|-|TRBJ2-3
CASSFLAGRGSGQYF
TGTGCCAGCAGTTTCCTAGCGGGGCGGGGCAGCGGGCAGTATTTT
>TRBV7-2|TRBD2|-|TRBJ2-1
CASTQPGGPSNEQFF
TGTGCCAGCACCCAACCGGGGGGGCCCTCCAATGAGCAGTTCTTC
>TRBV12-3/TRBV12-4|TRBD2|-|TRBJ2-5
CASRTSGVGAQYF
TGTGCCAGTCGGACTAGCGGGGTTGGGGCCCAGTACTTC
>TRBV2|-|-|TRBJ1-1
CASSVPGHKNTEAFF
TGTGCCAGCAGTGTACCGGGACACAAGAACACTGAAGCTTTCTTT
>TRBV7-7|TRBD1|-|TRBJ2-5
CASSFAGGRETQYF
TGTGCCAGCAGCTTTGCAGGGGGCCGGGAGACCCAGTACTTC
>TRBV19|-|few|TRBJ2-7
CASSAGDTRYEQYF
TGTGCCAGTAGTGCGGGGGACACCCGATACGAGCAGTACTTC
>TRBV7-2|-|-|TRBJ1-2
CASRGGDYGYTF
TGTGCCAGCAGGGGAGGAGACTATGGCTACACCTTC
>TRBV7-2|-|once|TRBJ2-1
CASRSKGAGALYNEQFF
TGTGCCAGCAGATCCAAAGGGGCGGGGGCCCTATACAATGAGCAGTTCTTC
>TRBV11-3|-|-|TRBJ2-7
CASSLRGAEQYF
TGTGCCAGCAGCTTGCGGGGCGCCGAGCAGTACTTC
>TRBV24-1|-|-|TRBJ2-3
CATSDPSPMVQTSDTQYF
TGTGCCACCAGTGACCCCTCCCCCATGGTACAGACCTCAGATACGCAGTATTTT
>TRBV5-4|-|-|TRBJ2-5
CASNGGGETQYF
TGTGCCAGCAACGGTGGGGGGGAGACCCAGTACTTC
>TRBV18|-|-|TRBJ2-7
CASSPGTGDEQYF
TGTGCCAGCTCACCCGGGACGGGAGACGAGCAGTACTTC
>TRBV11-3|TRBD2|few|TRBJ2-3
CASSPVGGSDTQYF
TGTGCCAGCAGCCCGGTGGGAGGGTCAGATACGCAGTATTTT
>TRBV6-6|-|-|TRBJ1-5
CASSPPGQPQHF
TGTGCCAGCAGTCCCCCAGGTCAGCCCCAGCATTTT
>TRBV14|-|few|TRBJ2-7
CASSQGLLRRSEQYF
TGTGCCAGCAGCCAAGGATTGCTAAGGCGGAGCGAGCAGTACTTC
>TRBV6-2/TRBV6-3|-|once|TRBJ2-1
CASSTGDLWKNEQFF
TGTGCCAGCAGTACGGGGGACCTGTGGAAGAATGAGCAGTTCTTC
>TRBV6-1|TRBD1|-|TRBJ1-2
CASSDDESRGLISGYTF
TGTGCCAGCAGTGACGATGAAAGCAGGGGGCTAATCTCTGGCTACACCTTC
>TRBV6-5|-|-|TRBJ1-2
CASSYLSGHYGYTF
TGTGCCAGCAGTTACCTCTCCGGTCACTATGGCTACACCTTC
>TRBV4-3|TRBD1|-|TRBJ2-3
CASSQTGTDTQYF
TGCGCCAGCAGCCAGACAGGGACCGATACGCAGTATTTT
>TRBV2|-|once|TRBJ1-2
CASTLDISYGYTF
TGTGCCAGCACATTAGACATCTCCTATGGCTACACCTTC
>TRBV29-1|TRBD2|-|TRBJ2-3
CAISGGAGTDTQYF
TGCGCCATCAGCGGGGGGGCAGGCACAGATACGCAGTATTTT
>TRBV5-1|TRBD1|-|TRBJ1-4
CASSAGQGIATNEKLFF
TGCGCCAGCAGCGCTGGACAGGGGATTGCAACTAATGAAAAACTGTTTTTT
>TRBV27|-|-|TRBJ1-5
CASRVTPRDQPQHF
TGTGCCAGCAGGGTTACCCCGAGGGATCAGCCCCAGCATTTT
>TRBV15|-|-|TRBJ1-2
CATSRDNQGIGYTF
TGTGCCACCAGCAGAGATAACCAGGGTATTGGCTACACCTTC
>TRBV18|-|-|TRBJ1-1
CASSPGLGDVAEAFF
TGTGCCAGCTCACCAGGGCTGGGAGATGTTGCTGAAGCTTTCTTT
>TRBV3-1/TRBV3-2|-|-|TRBJ1-3
CASSRRGNTIYF
TGTGCCAGCTCCAGGAGGGGAAACACCATATATTTT
>TRBV7-8|TRBD1|-|TRBJ1-5
CASSLLDREANQPQHF
TGTGCCAGCAGCTTATTGGACAGGGAGGCAAATCAGCCCCAGCATTTT
>TRBV18|TRBD1|-|TRBJ2-7
CASSPPGRGLSFYEQYF
TGTGCCAGCTCACCACCGGGCAGGGGGCTATCCTTCTACGAGCAGTACTTC
>TRBV2|TRBD1|-|TRBJ1-1
CASDRGPGTEAFF
TGTGCCAGTGACAGGGGGCCGGGGACTGAAGCTTTCTTT
>TRBV2|-|-|TRBJ1-6
CASSPDPTGPNSPLHF
TGTGCCAGCAGTCCGGACCCTACAGGGCCGAATTCACCCCTCCACTTT
>TRBV5-6|TRBD1|many|TRBJ2-7
CASTGQGIEYEQYF
TGTGCCAGCACCGGACAGGGGATTGAGTACGAGCAGTACTTC
>TRBV27|-|once|TRBJ1-3
CASSLSAQGGNTIYF
TGTGCCAGCAGTTTATCCGCACAGGGCGGAAACACCATATATTTT
>TRBV7-6|-|-|TRBJ1-1
CASSSREGGTEAFF
TGTGCCAGCAGCTCCCGGGAAGGGGGCACTGAAGCTTTCTTT
>TRBV9|TRBD2|-|TRBJ2-5
CASSSVAGGRGETQYF
TGTGCCAGCAGCTCCGTAGCGGGGGGCCGGGGAGAGACCCAGTACTTC
>TRBV6-2/TRBV6-3|-|-|TRBJ1-1
CASSRGGLTEAFF
TGTGCCAGCAGCCGAGGGGGTTTGACTGAAGCTTTCTTT
>TRBV4-3|TRBD1|-|TRBJ2-7
CASSLNRDRGEQYF
TGCGCCAGCAGCCTGAACAGGGACAGGGGGGAGCAGTACTTC
>TRBV5-4|-|-|TRBJ1-2
CASSRGGPVYGYTF
TGTGCCAGCAGCCGCGGGGGGCCTGTTTATGGCTACACCTTC
>TRBV11-2|-|-|TRBJ1-3
CASSRPGTWGNTIYF
TGTGCCAGCAGCCGCCCCGGGACATGGGGAAACACCATATATTTT
>TRBV29-1|-|-|TRBJ1-1
CSALAQVNTEAFF
TGCAGCGCCCTGGCGCAGGTGAACACTGAAGCTTTCTTT
>TRBV7-9|TRBD1|-|TRBJ2-7
CASRTGTGYDEQYF
TGTGCCAGCAGAACCGGGACAGGGTACGACGAGCAGTACTTC
>TRBV30|TRBD1|-|TRBJ1-3
CACQGVSGNTIYF
TGTGCCTGCCAGGGGGTTAGTGGAAACACCATATATTTT
>TRBV4-3|TRBD2|-|TRBJ2-7
CASSQGLAPYEQYF
TGCGCCAGCAGCCAGGGACTAGCTCCCTACGAGCAGTACTTC
>TRBV19|-|-|TRBJ2-4
CASSVRQRQNIQYF
TGTGCCAGTAGTGTGAGACAGCGACAAAACATTCAGTACTTC
>TRBV20-1|-|-|TRBJ2-7
CSARGGYEQYF
TGCAGTGCTAGGGGCGGGTACGAGCAGTACTTC
>TRBV7-9|-|-|TRBJ1-1
CASSSTIPRTSEGTEAFF
TGTGCCAGCAGCTCTACGATCCCTCGGACCTCCGAGGGCACTGAAGCTTTCTTT
>TRBV5-5|-|-|TRBJ1-1
CASSLDGDTEAFF
TGTGCCAGCAGCCTGGACGGAGACACTGAAGCTTTCTTT
>TRBV2|TRBD1|once|TRBJ1-2
CASSGLTGTYGYTF
TGTGCCAGCAGTGGCCTGACAGGGACCTATGGCTACACCTTC